The 7 T cell receptor beta chains given below trace back to one sample, sequenced in a study of CD8 T cells in ankylosing spondylitis. Each CDR3 protein gets one entry after TCRdb re-called the 5' RACE reads with MiXCR. The sample records roughly 86,000 distinct CDR3 sequences, about 9% being singletons. The source material was blood, either unsorted or a sorted T cell fraction (not recorded which). All receptors come from a male donor with ankylosing spondylitis or in good health (not recorded which).

This clonotype has at least ten counts. The CDR3 is CASSLTSGERSEQYF. The DNA of the CDR3 is TGTGCCAGCAGCCTAACTAGCGGCGAGCGGAGCGAGCAGTACTTC. V and J are TRBV6-6 and TRBJ2-7, with TRBD2 matching over 8 bases. This CDR3 region has 15 residues. The junction had 13 bases not matched to a gene; V was cut back by 6 bases and J by 6 bases. Germline CDR1 reads MNHNY; CDR2 reads SVGAGI (reference sequence).

Concerning this clonotype itself: A much larger clone lies one base from this, so it may be a read error. V usage is TRBV12-3 or TRBV12-4 and J usage is TRBJ2-5; a weak D match, TRBD2 (5 bases). The CDR3 totals 14 residues. In DNA, the CDR3 is TGTGTCAGCAGCCGACCCCTCCGGGGAGAGACCCAGTACTTC. Translating gives CVSSRPLRGETQYF.

V and J are TRBV2 and TRBJ2-1, with D perhaps matching TRBD2 (7 bases). Deletions cut 8 bases from V and 5 bases from J, with 16 bases between. Per germline, CDR1 SNHLY and CDR2 FYNNEI. There are 14 residues in the CDR3. The CDR3 loop reads CASVGGGPDNEQFF. The CDR3 DNA reads as TGTGCCAGCGTTGGGGGGGGCCCAGACAATGAGCAGTTCTTC.

This clonotype appeared many times. This sequence joins TRBV7-9 and TRBJ2-3; D not resolved. Between the trimmed V and J ends, which lost 4 bases and 6 bases, there was a span of 11 bases. The CDR3 runs 13 residues. Germline V gene lookup returns CDR1 SEHNR and CDR2 FQNEAQ (reference sequence). The CDR3 DNA is TGTGCCAGCAGCTACCAGACGTTGGATACGCAGTATTTT. Translating it yields CASSYQTLDTQYF.

This clonotype was observed many times. The V and J genes are TRBV5-5 and TRBJ2-1; D might be TRBD1 (6 bases). This CDR3 contains 17 residues. CDR1 and CDR2 from the germline V gene are SGHKS and YYEKEE (reference sequence). The V end lost 0 bases, the J end lost 0 bases, and 13 bases lay between the germline ends. In DNA form, the CDR3 reads TGTGCCAGCAGCTTGGGGTGGGGGCCCCCCTCCTACAATGAGCAGTTCTTC. Translation gives CASSLGWGPPSYNEQFF.

The chain has TRBV28 and TRBJ2-7; D ambiguous. CDR3 length: 15 amino acids. Trimming pared 3 bases from V and 3 bases from J, leaving 15 bases between. Germline loops: CDR1 MDHEN, CDR2 SYDVKM. The CDR3 nucleotides are TGTGCCAGCAGTTTTTCGGGCCAAAGGGTCTACGAGCAGTACTTC. Protein product: CASSFSGQRVYEQYF.

Many counts were recorded for this clonotype. The chain is built from TRBV7-2 and TRBJ1-1, with D perhaps TRBD1 (6 bases). The germline gives CDR1 SGHTA, CDR2 FQGNSA. V lost 2 bases and J lost 0, with 10 bases in between. The CDR3 runs 15 residues. The CDR3 DNA sequence: TGTGCCAGCAGCTTAATCGGGGGCCTGAACACTGAAGCTTTCTTT. Its translation is CASSLIGGLNTEAFF.